These T cell receptor beta chains were read from a single sample in a study of identical twins. TCRdb reprocessed the 5' RACE reads with MiXCR, giving one entry per CDR3 protein. The sample has roughly 630,000 distinct CDR3 sequences; roughly 7.1% are singletons. This sample also appeared in a second study, on yellow fever vaccine responses in identical twins.

The sample consisted of PBMCs. These receptors were obtained from a woman under 30 in good health. Each CDR3 is given with its conserved first and last residue. D genes are given only for firm matches. Some rows have no size entry. The others give once, few or many, or a class for an expanded clone.

cdr3_nt | cdr3_aa | j_call | v_call | clone_size | d_call
TGTGCCAGCAGCAGCAGGGGGACTAGCGGGAACGAGCAGTACTTC | CASSSRGTSGNEQYF | TRBJ2-7 | TRBV7-9 | - | TRBD2
TGTGCCAGCAGTCCCCGGACTAGCGGGGGCCCTGGGCGGGAGCTGTTTTTT | CASSPRTSGGPGRELFF | TRBJ2-2 | TRBV12-3/TRBV12-4 | many | TRBD2
TGTGCCAGCAGAATTAAGACTAGCGGCCTACAAGAGACCCAGTACTTC | CASRIKTSGLQETQYF | TRBJ2-5 | TRBV12-3/TRBV12-4 | - | TRBD2
TGTGCCAGCAGCCTCACCCTCGACAGGGGAGCAAACATTCAGTACTTC | CASSLTLDRGANIQYF | TRBJ2-4 | TRBV6-1 | - | TRBD1
TGTGCCACCAGCAGAGTCGGCGGGACAGCCAAAAACATTCAGTACTTC | CATSRVGGTAKNIQYF | TRBJ2-4 | TRBV15 | many | -
TGTGCCAGCAGTGAAGCGACCTTCTTACAGGGAGAGTTTGTTTACTTC | CASSEATFLQGEFVYF | TRBJ2-7 | TRBV6-1 | few | -
TGTGCCATCAGTGACAGAGACAGGGCCTACGAGCAGTACTTC | CAISDRDRAYEQYF | TRBJ2-7 | TRBV10-3 | few | TRBD1
TGTGCCAGCAGTGGACGGGGGAAGAACACCGGGGAGCTGTTTTTT | CASSGRGKNTGELFF | TRBJ2-2 | TRBV2 | few | -
TGCGCCAGCAGCAGGACTAGCGGGACCCCTAGCACAGATACGCAGTATTTT | CASSRTSGTPSTDTQYF | TRBJ2-3 | TRBV5-1 | many | TRBD2
TGCGCCAGCAGCCAAGAAACCAGGGGGATCCAATACGAGCAGTACTTC | CASSQETRGIQYEQYF | TRBJ2-7 | TRBV4-1 | many | TRBD1
TGTGCCAGCAGTGAACTTCCGGAGGCCTACGAGCAGTACTTC | CASSELPEAYEQYF | TRBJ2-7 | TRBV2 | few | -
TGTGCCAGCAGCCGCTGGGACAGTCCCGGAAACACCATATATTTT | CASSRWDSPGNTIYF | TRBJ1-3 | TRBV3-1 | many | TRBD1
TGTGCCAGCAGCTTGGGGCCAGCTGAAGCTTTCTTT | CASSLGPAEAFF | TRBJ1-1 | TRBV5-6 | many | -
TGCAGTGCTAGAGGATCAGGACCGGTAAACTACGAGCAGTACTTC | CSARGSGPVNYEQYF | TRBJ2-7 | TRBV20-1 | few | -
TGCAGTATGAATTCAGGGGCCAAAAACATTCAGTACTTC | CSMNSGAKNIQYF | TRBJ2-4 | TRBV20-1 | many | -
TGCAGCGTTGGAAAGACAGATACGCAGTATTTT | CSVGKTDTQYF | TRBJ2-3 | TRBV29-1 | many | -
TGTGCCAGCAGTCAAACTAGCGAAGTGTTCTTC | CASSQTSEVFF | TRBJ2-1 | TRBV7-9 | - | TRBD2
TGTGCCAGCAGCTTACGGTTAGGGGCGGGGGGGACCTACGAGCAGTACTTC | CASSLRLGAGGTYEQYF | TRBJ2-7 | TRBV7-9 | few | TRBD2